A selection of T cell receptor beta chains follows, all from one sample in a study of patients and donors after allogeneic stem cell transplantation. TCRdb re-analysed the RT-PCR reads in MiXCR, keeping a single row per CDR3 protein. The table includes tens of thousands of distinct CDR3 sequences, around 28% detected once. Sequenced input: blood, either unsorted or a sorted T cell fraction (not recorded which). The source is a human donor who was either an allogeneic HSCT recipient or a stem cell or donor lymphocyte infusion donor (not recorded which). It is not recorded whose cells these are; they may come from a transplant donor. CDR3s include the opening cysteine and the closing phenylalanine or tryptophan. The D gene is left open where the match is weak. Only part of the rows carry a size: once, few, many, or a class if the clone is expanded.

D gene,clone size,J gene,V gene,CDR3 DNA,CDR3 protein
TRBD2,few,TRBJ2-1,TRBV5-1,TGCGCCAGCAGCTTTGGTCTAGCGGGGGGTGAGCAGTTCTTC,CASSFGLAGGEQFF
.,few,TRBJ1-5,TRBV20-1,TGCAGTGCTAGAGATCCGGGGTTGAACAATCAGCCCCAGCATTTT,CSARDPGLNNQPQHF
.,few,TRBJ1-2,TRBV15,TGTGCCACCAGCAGCCCCCAGGGTGCGCGCTATGGCTACACCTTC,CATSSPQGARYGYTF
.,.,TRBJ1-6,TRBV7-8,TGTGCCAGCAGCTTAGGTAAATCACCCCTCCACTTT,CASSLGKSPLHF
.,many,TRBJ1-2,TRBV7-2,TGTGCCAGCAGCTTAGCCGACAGTCCCTATGGCTACACCTTC,CASSLADSPYGYTF
.,.,TRBJ2-7,TRBV6-5,TGTGCCAGCAGTCGCAGGGGAGGCACCTACGAGCAGTACTTC,CASSRRGGTYEQYF
TRBD1,.,TRBJ2-1,TRBV7-9,TGTGCCAGCAGCTTAGCTTGGCAGGGGGCTCACTACAATGAGCAGTTCTTC,CASSLAWQGAHYNEQFF
.,many,TRBJ1-4,TRBV5-5,TGTGCCAGCAGCCCTCCAGGAGGAGAAGAAAAACTGTTTTTT,CASSPPGGEEKLFF
TRBD1,.,TRBJ2-4,TRBV12-3/TRBV12-4,TGTGCCAGCAGCCGGGACAGCTCCCACATTCAGTACTTC,CASSRDSSHIQYF
.,few,TRBJ2-1,TRBV12-3/TRBV12-4,TGTGCCAGCAGTTTTAGCACTCCTGAGCAGTTCTTC,CASSFSTPEQFF
.,.,TRBJ1-3,TRBV6-6,TGTGCCAGCAGTTACTCCCTGAATGGAAACACCATATATTTT,CASSYSLNGNTIYF
.,few,TRBJ1-5,TRBV5-6,TGTGCCAGCAGCTTGGTGGGCTCCGGGCCCCAGCATTTT,CASSLVGSGPQHF
.,medium-sized,TRBJ1-1,TRBV12-3/TRBV12-4,TGTGCCAGCAGTTTCAGTCTGGAGGACCTGGCTTTCTTT,CASSFSLEDLAFF
.,.,TRBJ1-4,TRBV10-3,TGTGCCATCAGTGAGTCGGACAGACCCGAAGAAAAACTGTTTTTT,CAISESDRPEEKLFF
TRBD1,.,TRBJ1-2,TRBV2,TGTGCCAGCAGTTTAACAGGGGAGGCGAGCTATGGCTACACCTTC,CASSLTGEASYGYTF
.,few,TRBJ2-6,TRBV12-3/TRBV12-4,TGTGCCAGCAGTCCGTGGTCTGGGGCCAACGTCCTGACTTTC,CASSPWSGANVLTF
.,.,TRBJ1-6,TRBV3-1,TGTGCCAGCAGCCGTTGGACAAGTGGATCACCCCTCCACTTT,CASSRWTSGSPLHF
.,few,TRBJ1-1,TRBV29-1,TGCAGCGTCGCTCCCGTACAGGGGAACACTGAAGCTTTCTTT,CSVAPVQGNTEAFF
.,.,TRBJ2-3,TRBV20-1,TGCAGTGCCGTGGACCTCCGCACAGATACGCAGTATTTT,CSAVDLRTDTQYF
.,many,TRBJ2-7,TRBV4-2,TGTGCCAGCAGCCGCCGGGCTCTGAGCTCCTACGAGCAGTACTTC,CASSRRALSSYEQYF
TRBD1,few,TRBJ2-1,TRBV7-9,TGTGCCAGCAGGACCGGGACAGGGCCCTACAATGAGCAGTTCTTC,CASRTGTGPYNEQFF
.,.,TRBJ2-1,TRBV5-5,TGTGCCAGCAGCAACTTCTGTGGGTGGTCCTCGTACAATGAGCAGTTCTTC,CASSNFCGWSSYNEQFF
.,many,TRBJ1-1,TRBV7-9,TGTGCCAGCAGGCAATACAACACTGAAGCTTTCTTT,CASRQYNTEAFF
TRBD1,.,TRBJ1-2,TRBV30,TGTGCCTGGGGCCGGGACAGACCCTATGGCTACACCTTC,CAWGRDRPYGYTF
.,.,TRBJ1-3,TRBV9,TGTGCCAGCAGCGTAGGACCCTCTGGAAACACCATATATTTT,CASSVGPSGNTIYF
TRBD1,.,TRBJ1-5,TRBV20-1,TGCAGTGCTAGAGATGGACAGGGGGTCTATCAGCCCCAGCATTTT,CSARDGQGVYQPQHF
TRBD2,.,TRBJ2-5,TRBV18,TGTGCCAGCTCACCAAGGACTAGCGCCTGGGAGACCCAGTACTTC,CASSPRTSAWETQYF
.,few,TRBJ1-5,TRBV7-9,TGTGCCAGCAGCTTAGCGGCAGTATTCGCCACCCAGCATTTT,CASSLAAVFATQHF
.,few,TRBJ1-6,TRBV12-3/TRBV12-4,TGTGCCAGCAGTTTAGTCAGGGTAAATTCACCCCTCCACTTT,CASSLVRVNSPLHF
TRBD2,.,TRBJ2-1,TRBV5-1,TGCGCCGGCGGGGGGGACCCCCTAGGGAAGAATGAGCAGTTCTTC,CAGGGDPLGKNEQFF
.,many,TRBJ1-3,TRBV12-3/TRBV12-4,TGTGCCAGCAGTTGGGGTGCCCTAGGAAACACCATATATTTT,CASSWGALGNTIYF
.,.,TRBJ2-1,TRBV27,TGTGCCAGCGGTTTAAGCCGGGGGCTCTCCTACAATGAGCAGTTCTTC,CASGLSRGLSYNEQFF
.,.,TRBJ1-5,TRBV7-6,TGTGCCAGCAGCTTAGTCCAGGGGATTCAGCCCCAGCATTTT,CASSLVQGIQPQHF
TRBD2,.,TRBJ2-1,TRBV6-1,TGTGCCAGCAGTTTAGCGGGGGGGCTCCACAATGAGCAGTTCTTC,CASSLAGGLHNEQFF
TRBD2,.,TRBJ2-2,TRBV9,TGTGCCAGCAGCGTAGGCCCAGCGGGGATGAACACCGGGGAGCTGTTTTTT,CASSVGPAGMNTGELFF
.,.,TRBJ1-5,TRBV28,TGTGCCAGCACCCTGGGAGGGGGGGGCAATCAGCCCCAGCATTTT,CASTLGGGGNQPQHF
.,once,TRBJ1-1,TRBV5-1,TGCGCCAGCAGCGTACGGCGGGGGAACACTGAAGCTTTCTTT,CASSVRRGNTEAFF
.,.,TRBJ1-2,TRBV6-1,TGTGCCAGCAGTTGGACTAACTATGGCTACACCTTC,CASSWTNYGYTF
.,few,TRBJ1-5,TRBV7-9,TGTGCCAGCAGCGGGCCGGACTTCTTTAGCAATCAGCCCCAGCATTTT,CASSGPDFFSNQPQHF
.,few,TRBJ1-2,TRBV4-3,TGCGCCAGCAGCCAAGCGGCAGGGGCTGACTATGGCTACACCTTC,CASSQAAGADYGYTF
.,few,TRBJ1-5,TRBV10-3,TGTGCCATCAGTGAGGAAGGGGGGCAGCCCCAGCATTTT,CAISEEGGQPQHF
.,few,TRBJ2-1,TRBV12-3/TRBV12-4,TGTGCCAGCAGCCCTGTGGACCCCTCCTACAATGAGCAGTTCTTC,CASSPVDPSYNEQFF
.,few,TRBJ1-2,TRBV9,TGTGCCAGCAGCGTAGGGTCTTACTATGGCTACACCTTC,CASSVGSYYGYTF
.,medium-sized,TRBJ2-5,TRBV7-2,TGTGCCAGCAGCCCAATAAGGGGAGGAGGGGAGACCCAGTACTTC,CASSPIRGGGETQYF
TRBD1,.,TRBJ2-5,TRBV7-2,TGTGCCAGCAGCTTAGGATTCTGGGGCAGGGGGCCCCAAGAGACCCAGTACTTC,CASSLGFWGRGPQETQYF
TRBD1,many,TRBJ1-1,TRBV12-3/TRBV12-4,TGTGCCAGCAGTTTAAGGGACAGGCCGGAGACTGAAGCTTTCTTT,CASSLRDRPETEAFF
TRBD1,few,TRBJ1-3,TRBV5-5,TGTGCCAGCAGCTTGGAGGGGGCCGCTGGAAACACCATATATTTT,CASSLEGAAGNTIYF
.,few,TRBJ2-2,TRBV7-6,TGTGCCAGCAGCTTGGCCGGGACAATCAACACCGGGGAGCTGTTTTTT,CASSLAGTINTGELFF
.,few,TRBJ1-2,TRBV20-1,TGCAGTGCCACCGGGACGAATGGCTACACCTTC,CSATGTNGYTF